The source of this T cell receptor (beta chain) is a study of vaccination effects on CD4 cells after COVID-19 (dated by TCRdb to between 2021 and 2024). About the investigation overall: In the ViraFEST assay, PBMC were stimulated with viral peptide pools, and antigen-specific CD4+ T cell clonotypes were then identified by expansion using TCR sequencing. Post-vaccine samples across the study were collected a median of 72 days after the second dose, with a range of 14 to 241. About 2.1 million PBMC per well were cultured in IMDM with roughly 5% human AB serum, 10 IU/ml IL-2 and gentamicin, plus 10 ug/ml peptides. SARS-CoV-2 spike-specific CD4+ TCR repertoires were compared before and after mRNA vaccination in COVID-19 convalescent patients and in infection-naive vaccine recipients. Altogether, 10 COVID-19 convalescent patients and a few SARS-CoV-2-naive healthy vaccine recipients made up the full study. The Oncomine TCR Beta short-read assay on an Illumina iSeq 100 was used to sequence cultures from other donors in the study.

After about 10 days of culture, CD4+ T cells were isolated with the EasySep CD4+ T cell isolation kit. Participants received two doses of either the BNT162b2 or the mRNA-1273 mRNA SARS-CoV-2 vaccine. Healthy vaccine recipients had no prior SARS-CoV-2 infection, confirmed by negative nucleocapsid antibodies before and after vaccination. On days 3 and 7, half of the culture medium was replaced with fresh IL-2-containing medium. Each peptide stimulation condition was cultured in triplicate wells unless otherwise noted. Using Ficoll-Paque Plus gradient centrifugation, PBMC were separated from whole blood and then either used fresh or cryopreserved at -140C. The QIAamp micro DNA kit was used to extract genomic DNA from the cultured CD4+ T cells. Library method: the immunoSEQ multiplex PCR assay. TCR beta CDR3 sequencing was performed on DNA from the cultured, isolated CD4+ T cells. In the original analysis: Non-productive TCR sequences were removed, reads were trimmed to the CDR3 region, and CDR3s of at least 7 amino acids were retained. The MANAFEST web app was used to pick out antigen-specific clonotypes by comparing their expansion in peptide wells with that in reference cultures. For clones to be considered positive, expansion at FDR<0.05 versus reference and all other wells, an odds ratio above 5, and a frequency above 0.1% in two replicate wells were required. A clonotype was defined as cross-reactive if the clonotype was significantly expanded both in SARS-CoV-2 spike wells and in at least one common cold coronavirus spike condition. CDR3 similarity was assessed by Levenshtein distance with the stringdist R package, and unrooted trees were built with ape in R 3.6.1. The table was pulled from immuneACCESS by TCRdb, which kept in-frame rearrangements only. Such tables lose some clones; where checked, under half of the loss comes from unresolved V genes, and the rest has no known cause. V, J and clone size are taken as reported in that table, and D and trimming were inferred from the DNA itself. Present in this sample are under 55,000 clones, 72% of which were seen just once. The top ten hold about 10% of the sample.

From its cysteine to its phenylalanine, the CDR3 spans 13 amino acids. Only CDR3 DNA is held: 39 bases, read in frame from base 1. The germline V gene (reference sequence) provides CDR1 LNHDA and CDR2 SQIVND. V was cut back by 8 bases and J by 2 bases, leaving a gap of 7 bases between them. As for this clone: The target of this receptor is not known. No quality values exist for individual bases; no much larger clone is one base distant.

What the authors observed across the whole study: In healthy vaccine recipients, vaccine-induced clones were almost all SARS-CoV-2 mono-reactive, with only 1 of 255 being cross-reactive with common cold coronaviruses. Clones induced by infection and clones induced by vaccination both contracted markedly at late timepoints after vaccination, which fits with T cell responses waning over time. The study was limited by a small number of convalescent patients, and early post-infection timepoints were lacking.

Specimen: CD4+ T cells from PBMCs cultured without peptide, collected after COVID-19 vaccination. The receptor's source is a human donor who received a COVID-19 vaccine. This sequence uses TRBV19 and TRBJ2-6; a confident D gene designation cannot be given. The CDR3 corresponds to CASGVTGANVLTF. The nucleotides read TGTGCCAGTGGGGTAACTGGGGCCAACGTCCTGACTTTC.